This TCR beta chain emerged from a study of CD8 T cells in ankylosing spondylitis. Overall study findings and caveats: A TCR beta motif made of eight highly homologous variants seemed typical of ankylosing spondylitis blood.

Each CDR3 protein is one row after TCRdb ran MiXCR on the 5' RACE reads. The repertoire has about 700,000 distinct CDR3 sequences, around 20% of them found once; the top ten carry over 15%. Germline V lookup: CDR1 SGHRS, CDR2 YFSETQ. The CDR3 runs 15 residues. Between the trimmed V and J ends, which lost 4 bases and 3 bases, there was a span of 16 bases. The table lists this clonotype with a few counts. Its antigen remains unknown. The source of this sequence is a male donor with ankylosing spondylitis. The sequencing sample was made of blood, either unsorted or a sorted T cell fraction (not recorded which). This rearrangement joins TRBV5-1 to TRBJ2-5, with a tentative D call TRBD1 (5 bases). CDR3 nucleotides: TGCGCCAGCAGCCTGGTAGGGGCGTCCAAAGAGACCCAGTACTTC. As protein: CASSLVGASKETQYF.